The 13 T cell receptor beta chains given below trace back to one sample, sequenced in a study of T cell changes during pregnancy in multiple sclerosis. Method: immunoSEQ multiplex PCR; TCRdb's copy keeps in-frame clones and lacks some. Of 90,000 to 100,000 clones detected, under 95% appear once; the ten largest clones hold about 2.5%. This sample comprised peripheral blood, obtained after pregnancy. Receptors were obtained from a female donor in good health, enrolled as a control in a pregnancy study.

The rearrangement joins TRBV5-4 to TRBJ2-1; D perhaps matches TRBD2 (6 bases). The V gene's germline CDR1 is SGHNT and CDR2 YYREEE (reference sequence). Trimming removed 4 bases from V and 1 base from J, with 18 bases in between. The CDR3 contains 17 residues. CDR3 nucleotide sequence: TGTGCCAGCAGCCCCGGGATGGGCGGGAAATCCTACAATGAGCAGTTCTTC. It is translated as CASSPGMGGKSYNEQFF.

The rearrangement joins TRBV5-6 to TRBJ2-1; TRBD2 matches 9 bases. The V gene end was trimmed by 4 bases and the J gene end by 15 bases; junction bases not matched to a gene: 17. The CDR3 is made up of 15 amino acids. Per the germline V gene, CDR1 is SGHDT and CDR2 is YYEEEE. The CDR3, as DNA: TGTGCCAGCAGCCTAAAGATTGGCGGGGGGGACCGGGGGTTCTTC. Encoded protein: CASSLKIGGGDRGFF.

Comment on this clone: The junction differs from germline at one of its ends, possibly a read error. The chain has TRBV4-1 and TRBJ1-4; 7 bases match TRBD1. Germline V gene lookup returns CDR1 MGHRA and CDR2 YSYEKL. The CDR3 is 11 residues long. In nucleotides, the CDR3 is TGCGCCAGCGGCCAAGGGGGACAGTGGTTTTTT. It specifies CASGQGGQWFF.

The chain carries TRBV5-1 and TRBJ1-1, with TRBD1 identical over 7 bases. V shed 3 bases, J shed 0 bases, and the junction held 8 bases outside the gene matches. CDR3 length equals 16 residues. Germline lookup yields CDR1 SGHRS and CDR2 YFSETQ. CDR3 DNA: TGCGCCAGCAGCTGGCTTTCGGACAGGTTGAACACTGAAGCTTTCTTT. Translated, it gives CASSWLSDRLNTEAFF.

Here the CDR3 reads CASSLSLSSWETQYF. DNA for the CDR3: TGTGCCAGCAGCTTGTCGTTAAGCTCCTGGGAGACCCAGTACTTC. The chain has TRBV7-8 and TRBJ2-5, with D unresolved. Between the trimmed V and J ends, which lost 3 bases and 5 bases, there was a span of 16 bases. This CDR3 is built from 15 residues. Germline lookup yields CDR1 SGHVS and CDR2 FQNEAQ.

The chain combines TRBV28 with TRBJ2-5; D gene uncertain. CDR1 and CDR2 from the germline V gene are MDHEN and SYDVKM. With 5 bases removed from V and 2 bases from J, the gap between germline ends came to 9 bases. The CDR3 is 13 residues long. CDR3 sequence: CASSVRVQETQYF. For the CDR3, the DNA is TGTGCCAGCAGTGTCCGGGTACAAGAGACCCAGTACTTC. Drawing the rest from reference TRBV28 and TRBJ2-5, the complete variable domain is DVKVTQSSRYLVKRTGEKVFLECVQDMDHENMFWYRQDPGLGLRLIYFSYDVKMKEKGDIPEGYSVSREKKERFSLILESASTNQTSMYLCASSVRVQETQYFGPGTRLLVL.

J is TRBJ2-7 and V is TRBV4-1, with D maybe TRBD1 (5 bases). Germline values: CDR1 MGHRA, CDR2 YSYEKL. V dropped 1 base and J dropped 7 bases, with 14 bases sitting between them. The CDR3 has 14 amino acids. The CDR3 region is CASSQVQAAVEQYF. The CDR3 DNA reads TGCGCCAGCAGCCAAGTACAGGCCGCCGTGGAGCAGTACTTC.

This rearrangement joins TRBV11-2 to TRBJ1-3; D gene uncertain. Between the trimmed V and J ends, which lost 5 bases and 5 bases, there was a span of 4 bases. Germline-derived CDR1 and CDR2 are SGHAT and FQNNGV. This CDR3 region has 11 residues. This CDR3 is CASSPRNTIYF. CDR3 nucleotide sequence: TGTGCCAGCAGCCCCAGAAACACCATATATTTT.

The chain couples TRBV6-5 to TRBJ1-1; TRBD1 might be the D (5 bases). The germline V gene has CDR1 MNHEY and CDR2 SVGAGI. Trimming took off 8 bases at V and 5 bases at J, with 18 bases between the two ends. CDR3 length: 14 amino acids. CDR3 DNA sequence: TGTGCCAGCTTTCTAGGGGCTCGGCGGACTGAAGCTTTCTTT. It codes for CASFLGARRTEAFF.

V is TRBV15 and J is TRBJ2-3; D gene uncertain. Trimming took off 4 bases at V and 4 bases at J, with 12 bases between the two ends. Germline values: CDR1 LNHNV, CDR2 YYDKDF (reference sequence). The CDR3 totals 14 residues. CDR3 DNA: TGTGCCACCAGCAACGGCGGTGGTGCAGATACGCAGTATTTT. Translated: CATSNGGGADTQYF.

The rearrangement uses TRBV6-6 and TRBJ1-4; TRBD1 aligns across 9 bases. In germline, CDR1 is MNHNY, CDR2 SVGAGI (reference sequence). Unmatched junction bases numbered 7, after V lost 6 bases and J lost 11 bases. The CDR3 runs 13 residues. Written as DNA, the CDR3 is TGTGCCAGCAGGTGGACAGGGGTAGGGAAACTGTTTTTT. Translation gives CASRWTGVGKLFF.

In regard to this clone: Other DNA sequences in the same sample also yield this CDR3. The chain uses TRBV1 and TRBJ1-2; the table names TRBD1, a call not compared with the DNA. TRBV1 is labeled a pseudogene. The CDR3 is 22 amino acids. The CDR3 protein is CTSSQDIRRSAGGIGRDHGYTF. In DNA form, the CDR3 reads TGCACCAGCAGCCAAGATATTAGACGGAGCGCAGGGGGGATAGGAAGGGACCATGGCTACACCTTC.

The V call is TRBV14, the J call TRBJ2-5; tentatively, D is TRBD2 (6 bases). Trimming took off 4 bases at V and 4 bases at J, with 19 bases between the two ends. The CDR3 is 16 amino acids. Germline V CDR1 and CDR2: SGHDN, FVKESK. CDR3 protein: CASSPFERRAGETQYF. CDR3 nucleotide sequence: TGTGCCAGCAGCCCTTTTGAACGGAGGGCCGGAGAGACCCAGTACTTC.